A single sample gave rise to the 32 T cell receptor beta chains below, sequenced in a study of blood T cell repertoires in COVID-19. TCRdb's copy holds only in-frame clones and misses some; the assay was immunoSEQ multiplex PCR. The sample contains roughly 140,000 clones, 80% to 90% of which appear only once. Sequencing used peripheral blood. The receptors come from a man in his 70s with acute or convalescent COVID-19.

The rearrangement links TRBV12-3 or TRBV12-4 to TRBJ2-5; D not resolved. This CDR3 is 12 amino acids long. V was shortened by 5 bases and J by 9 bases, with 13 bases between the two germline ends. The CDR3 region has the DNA TGTGCCAGCAGTGTTGACTCCAGCGCCCAGTACTTC. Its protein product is CASSVDSSAQYF.

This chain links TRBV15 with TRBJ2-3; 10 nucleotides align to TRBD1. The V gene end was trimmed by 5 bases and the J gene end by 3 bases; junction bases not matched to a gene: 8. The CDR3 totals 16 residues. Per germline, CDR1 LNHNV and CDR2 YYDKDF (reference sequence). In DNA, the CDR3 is TGTGCCACCAGCGCCCGGGACAGGGGTGGGACAGATACGCAGTATTTT. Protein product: CATSARDRGGTDTQYF.

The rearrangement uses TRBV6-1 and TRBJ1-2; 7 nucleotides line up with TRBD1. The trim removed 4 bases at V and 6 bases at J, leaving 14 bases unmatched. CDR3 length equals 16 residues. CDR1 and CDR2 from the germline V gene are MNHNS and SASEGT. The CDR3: CASSVLLSDRSNGYTF. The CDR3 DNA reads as TGTGCCAGCAGTGTCCTTTTGTCGGACAGGAGTAATGGCTACACCTTC.

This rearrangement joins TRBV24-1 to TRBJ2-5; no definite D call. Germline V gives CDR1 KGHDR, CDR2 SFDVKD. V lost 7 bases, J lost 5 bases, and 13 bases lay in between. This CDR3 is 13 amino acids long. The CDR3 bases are TGTGCCACCAGCCGCAGTGGGCCGGAGACCCAGTACTTC. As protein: CATSRSGPETQYF.

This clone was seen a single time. In DNA form, the CDR3 reads TGTGCCAGCAATCTTGGGGGGGCCAATAGCAATCAGCCCCAGCATTTT. Translated, it gives CASNLGGANSNQPQHF. The chain joins TRBV28 to TRBJ1-5, with a weak D call TRBD1 (6 bases). The germline V gene has CDR1 MDHEN and CDR2 SYDVKM. V was pared by 7 bases and J by 0 bases, with 16 bases between. The CDR3 length is 16 residues.

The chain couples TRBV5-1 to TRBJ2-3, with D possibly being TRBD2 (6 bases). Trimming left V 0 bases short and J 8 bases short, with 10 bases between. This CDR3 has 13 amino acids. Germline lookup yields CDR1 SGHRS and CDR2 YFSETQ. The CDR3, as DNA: TGCGCCAGCAGCTTGGCCGGGAGTAGTACGCAGTATTTT. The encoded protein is CASSLAGSSTQYF.

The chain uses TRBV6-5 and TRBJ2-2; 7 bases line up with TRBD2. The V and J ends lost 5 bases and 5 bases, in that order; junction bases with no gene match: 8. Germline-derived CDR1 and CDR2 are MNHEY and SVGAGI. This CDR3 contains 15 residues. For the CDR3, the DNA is TGTGCCAGCAGTAGGACTAGTGGGTGGACCGGGGAGCTGTTTTTT. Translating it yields CASSRTSGWTGELFF.

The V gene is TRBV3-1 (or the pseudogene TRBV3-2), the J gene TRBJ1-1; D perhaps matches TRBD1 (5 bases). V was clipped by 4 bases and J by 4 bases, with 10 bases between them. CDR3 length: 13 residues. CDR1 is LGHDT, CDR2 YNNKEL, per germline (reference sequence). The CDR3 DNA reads TGTGCCAGCAGCCGGGGGGTTGCCACTGAAGCTTTCTTT. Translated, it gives CASSRGVATEAFF.

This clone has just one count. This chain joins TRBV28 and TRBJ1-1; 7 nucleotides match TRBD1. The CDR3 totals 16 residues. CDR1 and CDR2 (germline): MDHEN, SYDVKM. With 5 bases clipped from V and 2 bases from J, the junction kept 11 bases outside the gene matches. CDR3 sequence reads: CASSEQTRGKNTEAFF. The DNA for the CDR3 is TGTGCCAGCAGTGAACAGACCAGGGGGAAAAACACTGAAGCTTTCTTT.

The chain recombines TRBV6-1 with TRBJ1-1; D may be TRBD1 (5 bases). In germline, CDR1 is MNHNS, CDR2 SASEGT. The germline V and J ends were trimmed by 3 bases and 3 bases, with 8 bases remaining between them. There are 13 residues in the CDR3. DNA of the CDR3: TGTGCCAGCAGTGACACAGGTGACACTGAAGCTTTCTTT. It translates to CASSDTGDTEAFF.

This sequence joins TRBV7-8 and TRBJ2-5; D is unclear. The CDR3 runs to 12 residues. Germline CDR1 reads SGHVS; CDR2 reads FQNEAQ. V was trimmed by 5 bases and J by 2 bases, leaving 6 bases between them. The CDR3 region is CASSPRQETQYF. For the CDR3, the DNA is TGTGCCAGCAGCCCCCGTCAAGAGACCCAGTACTTC.

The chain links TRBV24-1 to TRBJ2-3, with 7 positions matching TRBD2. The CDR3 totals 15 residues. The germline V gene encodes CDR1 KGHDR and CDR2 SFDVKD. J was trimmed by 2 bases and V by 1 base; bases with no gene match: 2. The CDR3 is CATSDLAGPTDTQYF. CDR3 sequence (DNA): TGTGCCACCAGTGATTTAGCGGGGCCCACAGATACGCAGTATTTT.

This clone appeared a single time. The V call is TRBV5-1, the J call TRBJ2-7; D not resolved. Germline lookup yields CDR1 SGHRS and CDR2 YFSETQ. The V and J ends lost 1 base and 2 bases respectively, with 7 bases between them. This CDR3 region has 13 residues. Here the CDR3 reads CASSLSDTYEQYF. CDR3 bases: TGCGCCAGCAGCTTGTCAGATACCTACGAGCAGTACTTC.

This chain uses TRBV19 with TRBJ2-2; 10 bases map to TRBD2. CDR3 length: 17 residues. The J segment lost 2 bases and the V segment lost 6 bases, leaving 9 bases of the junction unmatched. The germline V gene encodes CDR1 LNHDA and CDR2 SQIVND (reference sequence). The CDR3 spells CASSLGLAAGNTGELFF. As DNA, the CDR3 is TGTGCCAGTAGCCTTGGACTAGCGGCTGGAAACACCGGGGAGCTGTTTTTT.

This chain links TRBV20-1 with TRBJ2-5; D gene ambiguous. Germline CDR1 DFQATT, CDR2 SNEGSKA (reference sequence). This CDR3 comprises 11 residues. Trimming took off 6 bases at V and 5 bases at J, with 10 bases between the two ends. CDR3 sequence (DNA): TGCAGTGCAATGACCGGGGAGACCCAGTACTTC. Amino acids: CSAMTGETQYF.

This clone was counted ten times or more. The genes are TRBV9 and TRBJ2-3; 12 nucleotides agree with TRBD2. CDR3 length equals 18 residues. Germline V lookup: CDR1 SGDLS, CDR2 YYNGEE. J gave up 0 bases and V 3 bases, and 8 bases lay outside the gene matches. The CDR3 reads CASSAGLAGFTSTDTQYF. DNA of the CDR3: TGTGCCAGCAGCGCGGGACTAGCGGGTTTTACTAGCACAGATACGCAGTATTTT.

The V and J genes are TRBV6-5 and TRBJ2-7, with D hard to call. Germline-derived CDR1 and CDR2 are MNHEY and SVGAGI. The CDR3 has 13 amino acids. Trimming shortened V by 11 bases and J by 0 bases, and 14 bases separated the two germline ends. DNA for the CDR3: TGTGCCGCCGCAGTTCAGAACTCCTACGAGCAGTACTTC. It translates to CAAAVQNSYEQYF.

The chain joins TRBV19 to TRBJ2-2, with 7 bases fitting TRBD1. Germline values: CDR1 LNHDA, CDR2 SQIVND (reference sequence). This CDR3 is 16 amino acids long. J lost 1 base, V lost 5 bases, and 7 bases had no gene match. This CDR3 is CASSPRRQGNTGELFF. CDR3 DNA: TGTGCCAGTAGTCCCAGGAGACAGGGGAACACCGGGGAGCTGTTTTTT.

CDR3 coding DNA: TGTGCCAGCAGTTTATTTGGGGGGGGAAATCAGCCCCAGCATTTT. Amino acids: CASSLFGGGNQPQHF. The gene calls are TRBV28 and TRBJ1-5; a weak D match, TRBD1 (5 bases). The CDR3 runs to 15 residues. Trimming stripped 1 base from V and 4 bases from J, with 11 bases between. Germline lookup yields CDR1 MDHEN and CDR2 SYDVKM.

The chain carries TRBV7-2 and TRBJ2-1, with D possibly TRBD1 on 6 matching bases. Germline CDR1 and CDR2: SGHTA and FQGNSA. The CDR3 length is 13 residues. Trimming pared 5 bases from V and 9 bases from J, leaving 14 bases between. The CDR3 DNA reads TGTGCCAGCAGCAGACCAGGGGTGGGTGAGCAGTTCTTC. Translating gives CASSRPGVGEQFF.

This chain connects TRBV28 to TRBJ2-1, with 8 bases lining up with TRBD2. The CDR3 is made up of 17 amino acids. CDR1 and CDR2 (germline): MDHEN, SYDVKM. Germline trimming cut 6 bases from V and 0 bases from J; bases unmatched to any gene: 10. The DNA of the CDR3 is TGTGCCAGCAGCCGAGGGGAGCGGGAGAGCTCCTACAATGAGCAGTTCTTC. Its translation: CASSRGERESSYNEQFF. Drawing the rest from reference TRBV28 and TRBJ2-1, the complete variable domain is DVKVTQSSRYLVKRTGEKVFLECVQDMDHENMFWYRQDPGLGLRLIYFSYDVKMKEKGDIPEGYSVSREKKERFSLILESASTNQTSMYLCASSRGERESSYNEQFFGPGTRLTVL.

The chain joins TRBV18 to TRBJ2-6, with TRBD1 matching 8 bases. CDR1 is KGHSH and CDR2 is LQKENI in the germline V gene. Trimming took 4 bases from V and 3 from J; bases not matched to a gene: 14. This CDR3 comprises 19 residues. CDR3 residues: CASSLPSGQGIGGANVLTF. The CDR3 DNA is TGTGCCAGCTCACTACCATCAGGACAGGGAATCGGTGGGGCCAACGTCCTGACTTTC.

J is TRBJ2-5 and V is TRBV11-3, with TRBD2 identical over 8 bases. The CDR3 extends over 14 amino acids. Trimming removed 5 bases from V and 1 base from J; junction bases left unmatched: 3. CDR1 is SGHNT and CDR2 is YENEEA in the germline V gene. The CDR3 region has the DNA TGTGCCAGCAGCCAAACTAGCGGCCAAGAGACCCAGTACTTC. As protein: CASSQTSGQETQYF.

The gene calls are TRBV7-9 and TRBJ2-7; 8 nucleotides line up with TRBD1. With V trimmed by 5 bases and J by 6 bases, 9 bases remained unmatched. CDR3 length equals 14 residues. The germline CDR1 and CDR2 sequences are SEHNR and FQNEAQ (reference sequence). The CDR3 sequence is CASSRGRTGSEQYF. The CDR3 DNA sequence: TGTGCCAGCAGCCGAGGGCGGACAGGGAGCGAGCAGTACTTC.

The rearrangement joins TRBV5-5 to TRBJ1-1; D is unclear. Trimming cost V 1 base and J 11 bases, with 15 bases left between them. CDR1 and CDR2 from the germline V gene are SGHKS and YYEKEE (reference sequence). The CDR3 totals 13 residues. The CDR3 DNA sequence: TGTGCCAGCAGCTTGTACGGGGAGGTAACCGCTTTCTTT. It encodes CASSLYGEVTAFF.

CDR3 loop: CAWQTIQTSYEQYF. DNA of the CDR3: TGTGCCTGGCAAACGATACAGACGTCCTACGAGCAGTACTTC. The chain joins TRBV30 to TRBJ2-7; D ambiguous. In germline, CDR1 is GTSNPN, CDR2 SVGIG (reference sequence). The V end was cut by 5 bases, the J end by 1 base, with 15 bases between. The CDR3 is 14 amino acids.

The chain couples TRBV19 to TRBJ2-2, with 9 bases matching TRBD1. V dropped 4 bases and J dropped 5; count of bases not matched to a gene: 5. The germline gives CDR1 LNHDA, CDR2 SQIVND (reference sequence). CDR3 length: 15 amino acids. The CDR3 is CASSRGQGKTGELFF. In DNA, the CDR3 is TGTGCCAGTAGTAGGGGACAGGGTAAAACCGGGGAGCTGTTTTTT.

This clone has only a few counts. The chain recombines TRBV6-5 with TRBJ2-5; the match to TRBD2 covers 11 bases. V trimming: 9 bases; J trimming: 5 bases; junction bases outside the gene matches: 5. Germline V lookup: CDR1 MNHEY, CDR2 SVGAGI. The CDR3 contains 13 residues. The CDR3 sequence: CASSGGGLETQYF. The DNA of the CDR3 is TGTGCCAGTAGCGGGGGGGGTTTGGAGACCCAGTACTTC.

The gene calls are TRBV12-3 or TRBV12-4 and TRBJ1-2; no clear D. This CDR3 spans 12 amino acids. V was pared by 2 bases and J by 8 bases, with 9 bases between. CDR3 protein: CASSLYASGYTF. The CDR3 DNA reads TGTGCCAGCAGTTTATACGCGAGCGGCTACACCTTC.

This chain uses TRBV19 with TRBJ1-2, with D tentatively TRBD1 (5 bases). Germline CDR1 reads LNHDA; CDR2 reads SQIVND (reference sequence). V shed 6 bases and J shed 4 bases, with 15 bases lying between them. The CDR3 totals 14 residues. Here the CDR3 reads CASSGPGLGYGYTF. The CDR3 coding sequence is TGTGCCAGTAGCGGGCCAGGGTTGGGCTATGGCTACACCTTC.

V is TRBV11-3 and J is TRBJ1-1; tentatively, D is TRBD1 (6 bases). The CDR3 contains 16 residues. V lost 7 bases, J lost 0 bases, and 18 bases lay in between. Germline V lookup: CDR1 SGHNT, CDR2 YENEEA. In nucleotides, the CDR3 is TGTGCCAGCAACCCCTGCCCGACAGGTATGAACACTGAAGCTTTCTTT. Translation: CASNPCPTGMNTEAFF.

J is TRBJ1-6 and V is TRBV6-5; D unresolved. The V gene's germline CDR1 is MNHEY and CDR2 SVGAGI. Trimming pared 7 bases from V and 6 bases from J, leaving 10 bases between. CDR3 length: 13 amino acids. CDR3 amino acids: CASKEAGNSPLHF. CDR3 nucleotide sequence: TGTGCCAGCAAAGAGGCGGGTAATTCACCCCTCCACTTT.